This TCR beta chain comes out of a study of human T cells and chemical hapten exposure. In the study's own analysis: Sequenced samples showed a median of around 93,000 TCRs each, with counts running from around 20,000 to 690,000. TCRdb reanalysed the RACE reads using MiXCR and keeps one entry per CDR3 protein. The V and J calls were not made by the authors but by TCRdb's processing. The sample lists 95,000 to 100,000 distinct CDR3 sequences; under 14% were seen once. For this clonotype: Just one base apart from a much larger clone, this may be a read error. This CDR3 is missing its conserved last phenylalanine or tryptophan, likely due to a read error.

The CDR3 totals 16 residues. From germline, CDR1 is SGHTA and CDR2 FQGTGA. V was trimmed by 3 bases and J by 0 bases, leaving 9 bases between them. Noted time point: pre-sensitization, week 0. Treatment noted: therapeutic diphenylcyclopropenone sensitization with weekly scalp DPC. This clonotype was obtained from a woman aged 60-75 years with alopecia areata. Some clones in this sample may be carry-over from other donors' samples. V gene TRBV7-3 combines with J gene TRBJ2-6; a possible D gene is TRBD1 (6 bases). The sample here was whole blood, taken in connection with sensitization to the hapten diphenylcyclopropenone (DPC). CDR3 bases: TGTGCCAGCAGCTTCGGACAGCCCTCTGGGGCCAACGTCCTGACTTAC. The encoded protein is CASSFGQPSGANVLTY.